The clone carrying this T cell receptor (beta chain) is termed medium-sized. The data originate from a study of T cells in localized non-small cell lung cancer. Clones were read by immunoSEQ multiplex PCR, and TCRdb kept only the in-frame ones, dropping some. The table has more than 1,500 clones, 23% seen once; the top ten hold 17%. Sequenced here: normal lung tissue next to the tumor, sampled before any cancer treatment. The clonotype was recovered from a male donor older than 55 with stage II lung adenocarcinoma.

CDR3 in DNA: TGCGCCAGCAGTTCTGACAGGGGAAACACCGGGGAGCTGTTTTTT. It yields the protein CASSSDRGNTGELFF. The chain recombines TRBV23-1 with TRBJ2-2; 8 nucleotides line up with TRBD1. TRBV23-1 is an open reading frame whose function is uncertain. This CDR3 is built from 15 residues. V dropped 5 bases and J dropped 2; count of bases not matched to a gene: 4.